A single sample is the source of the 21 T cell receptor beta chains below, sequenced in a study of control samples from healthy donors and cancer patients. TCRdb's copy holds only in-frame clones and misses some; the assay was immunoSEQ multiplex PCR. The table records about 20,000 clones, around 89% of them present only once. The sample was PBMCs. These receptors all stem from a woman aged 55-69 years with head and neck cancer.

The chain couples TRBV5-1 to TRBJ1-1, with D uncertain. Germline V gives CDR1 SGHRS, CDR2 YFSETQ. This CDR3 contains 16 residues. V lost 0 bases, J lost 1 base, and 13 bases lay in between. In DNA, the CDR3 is TGCGCCAGCAGCTTGGAGGAATGGAGGGCGAACACTGAAGCTTTCTTT. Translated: CASSLEEWRANTEAFF.

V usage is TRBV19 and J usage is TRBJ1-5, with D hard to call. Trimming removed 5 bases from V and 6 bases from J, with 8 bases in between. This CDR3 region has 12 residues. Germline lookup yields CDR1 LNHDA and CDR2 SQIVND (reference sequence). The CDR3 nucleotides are TGTGCCAGTAGTGTATCGCGTCAGCCCCAGCATTTT. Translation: CASSVSRQPQHF.

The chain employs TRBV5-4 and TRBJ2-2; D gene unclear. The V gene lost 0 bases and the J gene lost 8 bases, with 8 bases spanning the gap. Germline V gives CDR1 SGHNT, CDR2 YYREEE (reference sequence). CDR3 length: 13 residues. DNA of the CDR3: TGTGCCAGCAGCTTGGACGGTATAGGGGAGCTGTTTTTT. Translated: CASSLDGIGELFF.

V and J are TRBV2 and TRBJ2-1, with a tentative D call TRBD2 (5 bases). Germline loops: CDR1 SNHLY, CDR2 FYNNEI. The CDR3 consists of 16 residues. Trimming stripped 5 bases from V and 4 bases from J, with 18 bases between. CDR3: CASSLILVVGYNEQFF. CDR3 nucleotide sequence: TGTGCCAGCAGTCTAATACTAGTCGTAGGATACAATGAGCAGTTCTTC.

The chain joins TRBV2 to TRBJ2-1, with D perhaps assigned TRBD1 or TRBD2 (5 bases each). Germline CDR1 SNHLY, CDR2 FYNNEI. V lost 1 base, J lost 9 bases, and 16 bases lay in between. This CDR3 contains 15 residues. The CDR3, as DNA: TGTGCCAGCAGTGAAGGGGACCCGGCATTCGCTGAGCAGTTCTTC. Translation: CASSEGDPAFAEQFF.

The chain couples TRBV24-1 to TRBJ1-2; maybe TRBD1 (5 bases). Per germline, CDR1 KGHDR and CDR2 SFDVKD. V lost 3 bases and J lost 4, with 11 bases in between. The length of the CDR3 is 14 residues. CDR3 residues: CATSDHGTVYGYTF. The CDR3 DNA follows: TGTGCCACCAGTGATCACGGGACGGTCTATGGCTACACCTTC.

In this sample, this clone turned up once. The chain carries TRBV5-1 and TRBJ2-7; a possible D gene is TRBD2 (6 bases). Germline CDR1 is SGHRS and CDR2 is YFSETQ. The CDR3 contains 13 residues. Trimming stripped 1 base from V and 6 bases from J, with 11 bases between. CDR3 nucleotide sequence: TGCGCCAGCAGCTTGACTAGCTCTAGCGAGCAGTACTTC. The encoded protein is CASSLTSSSEQYF.

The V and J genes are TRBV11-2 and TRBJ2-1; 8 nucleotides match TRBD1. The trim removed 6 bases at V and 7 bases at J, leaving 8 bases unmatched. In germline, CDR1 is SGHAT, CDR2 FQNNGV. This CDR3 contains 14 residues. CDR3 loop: CASRHDRGGNEQFF. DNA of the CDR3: TGTGCCAGCAGACATGACAGGGGCGGGAATGAGCAGTTCTTC.

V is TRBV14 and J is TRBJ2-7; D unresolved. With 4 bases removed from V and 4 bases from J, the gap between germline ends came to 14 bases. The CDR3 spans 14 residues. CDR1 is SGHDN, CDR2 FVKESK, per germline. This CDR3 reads CASSPAVIRYEQYF. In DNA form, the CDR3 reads TGTGCCAGCAGCCCCGCTGTAATCCGGTACGAGCAGTACTTC.

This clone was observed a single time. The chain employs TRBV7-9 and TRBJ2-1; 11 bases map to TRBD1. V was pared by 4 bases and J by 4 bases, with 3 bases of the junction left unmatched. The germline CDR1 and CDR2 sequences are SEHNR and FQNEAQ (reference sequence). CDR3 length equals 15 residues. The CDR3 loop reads CASSSGTGGYNEQFF. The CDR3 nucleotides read TGTGCCAGCAGCTCCGGGACAGGGGGATACAATGAGCAGTTCTTC.

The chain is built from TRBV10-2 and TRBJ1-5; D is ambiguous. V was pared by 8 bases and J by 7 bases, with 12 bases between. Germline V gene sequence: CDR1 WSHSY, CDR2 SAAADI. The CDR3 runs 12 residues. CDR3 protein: CASAAARQPQHF. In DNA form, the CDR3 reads TGCGCCAGCGCTGCGGCGCGGCAGCCCCAGCATTTT.

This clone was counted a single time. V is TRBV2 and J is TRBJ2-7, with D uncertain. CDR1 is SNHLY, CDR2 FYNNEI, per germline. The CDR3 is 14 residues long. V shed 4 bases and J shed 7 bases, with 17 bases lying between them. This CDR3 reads CASSVSGPVSEQYF. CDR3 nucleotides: TGTGCCAGCAGTGTGTCGGGCCCCGTTAGTGAGCAGTACTTC.

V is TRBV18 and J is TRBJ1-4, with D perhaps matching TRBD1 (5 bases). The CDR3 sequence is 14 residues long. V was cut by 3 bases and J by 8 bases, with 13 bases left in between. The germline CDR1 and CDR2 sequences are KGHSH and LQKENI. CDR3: CASSPGRPEEKLFF. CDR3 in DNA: TGTGCCAGCTCACCGGGACGGCCGGAAGAAAAACTGTTTTTT. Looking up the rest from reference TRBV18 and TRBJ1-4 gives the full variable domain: NAGVMQNPRHLVRRRGQEARLRCSPMKGHSHVYWYRQLPEEGLKFMVYLQKENIIDESGMPKERFSAEFPKEGPSILRIQQVVRGDSAAYFCASSPGRPEEKLFFGSGTQLSVL.

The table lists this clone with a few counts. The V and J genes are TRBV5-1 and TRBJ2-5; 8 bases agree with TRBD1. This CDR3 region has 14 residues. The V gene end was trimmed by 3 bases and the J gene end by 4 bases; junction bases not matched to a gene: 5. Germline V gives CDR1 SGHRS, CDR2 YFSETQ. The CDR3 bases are TGCGCCAGCAGCTCCGACAGGGGAGCAGAGACCCAGTACTTC. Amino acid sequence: CASSSDRGAETQYF. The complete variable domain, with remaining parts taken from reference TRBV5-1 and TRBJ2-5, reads KAGVTQTPRYLIKTRGQQVTLSCSPISGHRSVSWYQQTPGQGLQFLFEYFSETQRNKGNFPGRFSGRQFSNSRSEMNVSTLELGDSALYLCASSSDRGAETQYFGPGTRLLVL.

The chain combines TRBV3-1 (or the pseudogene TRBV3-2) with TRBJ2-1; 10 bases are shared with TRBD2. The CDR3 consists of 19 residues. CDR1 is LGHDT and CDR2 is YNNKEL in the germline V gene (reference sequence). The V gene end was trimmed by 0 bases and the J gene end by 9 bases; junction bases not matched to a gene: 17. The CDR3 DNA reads TGTGCCAGCAGCCAAGATCGGGCGGCTAGCGGGAGAGGGGACGGTGAGCAGTTCTTC. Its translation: CASSQDRAASGRGDGEQFF.

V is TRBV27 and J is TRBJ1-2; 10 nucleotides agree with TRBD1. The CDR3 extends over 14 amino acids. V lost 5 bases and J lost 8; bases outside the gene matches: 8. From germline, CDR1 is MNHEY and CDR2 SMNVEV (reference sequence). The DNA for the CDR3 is TGTGCCAGCAGTCCGACAGGGGGCGCGATCGGCTACACCTTC. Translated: CASSPTGGAIGYTF.

DNA of the CDR3: TGCGCCAGCAGCTCACAGGTCAGGTCACAAGAGACCCAGTACTTC. It translates to CASSSQVRSQETQYF. V and J are TRBV5-1 and TRBJ2-5; tentatively, D is TRBD1 (5 bases). V lost 3 bases, J lost 2 bases, and 14 bases lay in between. CDR3 length equals 15 residues. Per germline, CDR1 SGHRS and CDR2 YFSETQ.

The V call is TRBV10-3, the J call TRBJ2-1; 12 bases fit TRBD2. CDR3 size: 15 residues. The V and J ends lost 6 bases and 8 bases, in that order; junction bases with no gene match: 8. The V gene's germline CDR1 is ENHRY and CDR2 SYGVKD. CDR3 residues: CAISGTSGPRDEQFF. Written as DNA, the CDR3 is TGTGCCATCAGCGGGACTAGCGGGCCCCGCGATGAGCAGTTCTTC.

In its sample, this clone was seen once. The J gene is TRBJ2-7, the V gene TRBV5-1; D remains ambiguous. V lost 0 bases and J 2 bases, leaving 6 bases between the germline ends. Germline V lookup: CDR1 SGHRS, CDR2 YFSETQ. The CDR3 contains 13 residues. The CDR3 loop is CASSLVPTYEQYF. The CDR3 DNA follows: TGCGCCAGCAGCTTGGTACCAACCTACGAGCAGTACTTC. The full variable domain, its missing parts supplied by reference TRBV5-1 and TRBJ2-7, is KAGVTQTPRYLIKTRGQQVTLSCSPISGHRSVSWYQQTPGQGLQFLFEYFSETQRNKGNFPGRFSGRQFSNSRSEMNVSTLELGDSALYLCASSLVPTYEQYFGPGTRLTVT.

CDR3 sequence reads: CASSFLAGFTGELFF. CDR3 nucleotide sequence: TGTGCCAGCAGCTTCTTAGCGGGATTCACCGGGGAGCTGTTTTTT. The genes are TRBV5-5 and TRBJ2-2; 8 bases match TRBD2. The trim removed 2 bases at V and 4 bases at J, leaving 4 bases unmatched. Germline-derived CDR1 and CDR2 are SGHKS and YYEKEE (reference sequence). This CDR3 has 15 amino acids.

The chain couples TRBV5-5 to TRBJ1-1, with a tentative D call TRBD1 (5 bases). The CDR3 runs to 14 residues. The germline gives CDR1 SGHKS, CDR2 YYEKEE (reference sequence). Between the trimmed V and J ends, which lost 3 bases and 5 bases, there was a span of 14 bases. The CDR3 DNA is TGTGCCAGCAGCTCTTTTTTGGGGGTAACTGAAGCTTTCTTT. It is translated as CASSSFLGVTEAFF.